The clone carrying this TCR beta chain was detected only once. Authors' processing steps: Reference gene primer amplification gave nucleated cell count estimates. Here immunoSEQ multiplex PCR was the method, and the copy in TCRdb shows in-frame clones only, minus some. The V and J calls and clone size are taken from that table; D and trimming were inferred from the DNA. This table holds 85,000 to 100,000 clones, around three quarters found once. These data are taken from a study of blood T cell repertoires in COVID-19. Study-level information: There were acute and convalescent COVID-19 samples, and they came from the United States, Italy and Spain.

This CDR3 has 17 residues. V lost 4 bases and J lost 6; bases outside the gene matches: 10. CDR1 is MNHEY, CDR2 SMNVEV, per germline (reference sequence). The chain couples TRBV27 to TRBJ1-5; TRBD1 matches 12 bases. The clonotype originates from a man in his forties or fifties who had recovered from COVID-19. Sequenced material: peripheral blood. The CDR3 region is CASSSYRGTGGLQPQHF. CDR3 in DNA: TGTGCCAGCAGTTCCTACAGAGGGACAGGGGGCCTTCAGCCCCAGCATTTT.